The 24 T cell receptor beta chains below all came from one sample that was sequenced in a study of blood T cells in healthy people across ages. Using a J-beta primer mix together with a sample-barcoded 5' primer, a second PCR was run for about 6 to 11 cycles. TCRdb analysed the 5' RACE reads with MiXCR anew, one entry per CDR3 protein. Of around 620,000 distinct CDR3 sequences listed, roughly 29% are singletons. Source material: blood. All receptors come from a woman aged 70-85 years in good health.

This rearrangement joins TRBV4-3 to TRBJ2-5; 11 nucleotides match TRBD2. Germline CDR1 LGHNA, CDR2 YSLEER. The CDR3 length is 15 residues. The junction had 3 bases not matched to a gene; V was cut back by 2 bases and J by 4 bases. The CDR3 spells CASSQHSGGGETQYF. The CDR3 DNA reads as TGCGCCAGCAGCCAACATAGCGGGGGGGGAGAGACCCAGTACTTC.

This clonotype has more than one count but fewer than ten. The V gene is TRBV6-5, the J gene TRBJ1-4, with 9 bases aligning to TRBD1. The CDR3 totals 15 residues. Trimming cost V 2 bases and J 7 bases; bases outside gene matches: 5. Germline V lookup: CDR1 MNHEY, CDR2 SVGAGI. CDR3: CASSYVGTGSEKLFF. Written as DNA, the CDR3 is TGTGCCAGCAGTTACGTCGGGACAGGGAGTGAAAAACTGTTTTTT.

This clonotype has more than one count but fewer than ten. The gene calls are TRBV2 and TRBJ2-3, with TRBD1 matching over 9 bases. The germline gives CDR1 SNHLY, CDR2 FYNNEI. Germline trimming cut 6 bases from V and 4 bases from J; bases unmatched to any gene: 8. The length of the CDR3 is 15 residues. CDR3 coding DNA: TGTGCCAGCAGCAGGGACAGGGCGAATGCAGATACGCAGTATTTT. It codes for CASSRDRANADTQYF.

Concerning this clonotype: A junction end diverges from the germline sequence, so it may reflect a read error. The rearrangement links TRBV5-5 to TRBJ2-3; 10 nucleotides agree with TRBD2. There are 16 residues in the CDR3. Germline CDR1 SGHKS, CDR2 YYEKEE (reference sequence). CDR3 bases: TGTGCCAGCAGCTTGAAGTCTAGCGGGGGTAAAGATACGCGGTATTTT. It specifies CASSLKSSGGKDTRYF.

The rearrangement joins TRBV15 to TRBJ1-2, with no clear D. Between the trimmed V and J ends, which lost 2 bases and 0 bases, there was a span of 4 bases. The V gene's germline CDR1 is LNHNV and CDR2 YYDKDF (reference sequence). The CDR3 consists of 13 residues. Written as DNA, the CDR3 is TGTGCCACCAGCAGACAGACTAACTATGGCTACACCTTC. Translating it yields CATSRQTNYGYTF. Filled out from reference TRBV15 and TRBJ1-2, the complete variable domain reads DAMVIQNPRYQVTQFGKPVTLSCSQTLNHNVMYWYQQKSSQAPKLLFHYYDKDFNNEADTPDNFQSRRPNTSFCFLDIRSPGLGDTAMYLCATSRQTNYGYTFGSGTRLTVV.

This clonotype was counted a few times. This chain links TRBV9 with TRBJ2-5; 7 bases agree with TRBD1. The CDR3 runs 15 residues. V dropped 5 bases and J dropped 1; count of bases not matched to a gene: 8. Germline CDR1 reads SGDLS; CDR2 reads YYNGEE. For the CDR3, the DNA is TGTGCCAGCAGTGTATCTGGGACAGCCCAAGAGACCCAGTACTTC. The encoded protein is CASSVSGTAQETQYF.

This sequence joins TRBV4-2 and TRBJ1-1; maybe TRBD1 (5 bases). Germline V gene data show CDR1 as LGHNA and CDR2 as YNFKEQ. This CDR3 region has 18 residues. V gave up 1 base and J gave up 3 bases, with 21 bases separating them. The chain's CDR3 is CASSQVGRGFGGDTEAFF. The CDR3 DNA sequence: TGTGCCAGCAGCCAAGTGGGGCGGGGTTTTGGTGGAGACACTGAAGCTTTCTTT.

The chain employs TRBV2 and TRBJ2-5; D unresolved. The CDR3 is 14 amino acids. Trimming cost V 3 bases and J 5 bases, with 13 bases left between them. Germline-derived CDR1 and CDR2 are SNHLY and FYNNEI. Here the CDR3 reads CASSDDRLIETQYF. CDR3 bases: TGTGCCAGCAGTGACGACCGCCTAATCGAGACCCAGTACTTC.

The chain employs TRBV5-1 and TRBJ2-5, with TRBD2 matching 14 bases. The V and J ends lost 4 bases and 3 bases, in that order; junction bases with no gene match: 5. The germline CDR1 and CDR2 sequences are SGHRS and YFSETQ. This CDR3 region has 16 residues. The CDR3 here is CASSPMGLAGEETQYF. The CDR3 DNA reads TGCGCCAGCAGCCCGATGGGACTAGCGGGGGAAGAGACCCAGTACTTC.

This chain uses TRBV7-3 with TRBJ1-2; 7 nucleotides match TRBD1. This CDR3 comprises 15 residues. Germline V lookup: CDR1 SGHTA, CDR2 FQGTGA. V shed 3 bases, J shed 2 bases, and the junction held 6 bases outside the gene matches. In nucleotides, the CDR3 is TGTGCCAGCAGCTTGACCGGGACAGCGAACTATGGCTACACCTTC. It specifies CASSLTGTANYGYTF.

The chain uses TRBV7-9 and TRBJ1-6; D not certain. This CDR3 spans 14 amino acids. In germline, CDR1 is SEHNR, CDR2 FQNEAQ (reference sequence). V dropped 3 bases and J dropped 6 bases, with 9 bases sitting between them. The CDR3 loop is CASSFLGPNSPLHF. The CDR3 DNA sequence: TGTGCCAGCAGCTTTCTAGGCCCTAATTCACCCCTCCACTTT.

The table lists this clonotype with a few counts. This sequence joins TRBV7-2 and TRBJ1-3, with a possible D match to TRBD1 (5 bases). Trimming removed 4 bases from V and 10 bases from J, with 11 bases in between. This CDR3 region has 12 residues. Germline assignment: CDR1 SGHTA and CDR2 FQGNSA. This CDR3 reads CASSSNGGTIYF. In nucleotides, the CDR3 is TGTGCCAGCAGCTCTAACGGGGGGACCATATATTTT.

The V and J genes are TRBV19 and TRBJ2-1; D is uncertain. CDR1 is LNHDA, CDR2 SQIVND, per germline (reference sequence). Trimming shortened V by 5 bases and J by 4 bases, and 12 bases separated the two germline ends. This CDR3 region has 14 residues. The CDR3 DNA is TGTGCCAGTAGTTTCGTTGATTTTTACAATGAGCAGTTCTTC. It specifies CASSFVDFYNEQFF.

This clonotype has a handful of counts. The V and J genes are TRBV9 and TRBJ2-7, with D tentatively TRBD1 (6 bases). With 2 bases removed from V and 0 bases from J, the gap between germline ends came to 12 bases. The CDR3 runs to 15 residues. Germline loops: CDR1 SGDLS, CDR2 YYNGEE. The chain's CDR3 is CASSVHRENSYEQYF. Written as DNA, the CDR3 is TGTGCCAGCAGCGTCCACAGGGAAAACTCCTACGAGCAGTACTTC.

This clonotype was detected a few times. The chain couples TRBV5-1 to TRBJ1-3, with D uncertain. Germline assignment: CDR1 SGHRS and CDR2 YFSETQ. The CDR3 is 15 amino acids. The V and J ends lost 1 base and 4 bases respectively, with 12 bases between them. The CDR3 loop is CASSLSREGGNTIYF. Written as DNA, the CDR3 is TGCGCCAGCAGCTTGTCCAGAGAAGGGGGAAACACCATATATTTT.

This clonotype was observed a single time. The V gene is TRBV5-1, the J gene TRBJ2-5, with D maybe TRBD2 (6 bases). The CDR3 spans 14 residues. CDR1 SGHRS and CDR2 YFSETQ come from the germline V gene. V lost 7 bases to trimming and J lost 4 bases, with 17 bases between them. This CDR3 reads CASPRRDWGETQYF. For the CDR3, the DNA is TGCGCCAGCCCCCGGCGGGACTGGGGAGAGACCCAGTACTTC.

This clonotype appeared a few times. The V and J genes are TRBV6-5 and TRBJ2-7; 12 bases map to TRBD2. The CDR3 contains 15 residues. Germline CDR1 and CDR2: MNHEY and SVGAGI. Trimming removed 6 bases from V and 3 bases from J; junction bases left unmatched: 6. CDR3: CASRSGLAGFYEQYF. The CDR3 DNA sequence: TGTGCCAGCAGGAGTGGACTAGCGGGATTCTACGAGCAGTACTTC.

This clonotype was seen more than once but under ten times. Here the CDR3 reads CASSWGGYNEQFF. For the CDR3, the DNA is TGTGCCAGCAGTTGGGGGGGCTACAATGAGCAGTTCTTC. The V gene is TRBV28, the J gene TRBJ2-1, with TRBD2 matching 7 bases. Germline V lookup: CDR1 MDHEN, CDR2 SYDVKM. CDR3 length: 13 residues. V shed 4 bases, J shed 3 bases, and the junction held 0 bases outside the gene matches.

This clonotype was seen ten or more times. The junction differs from germline at one of its ends, possibly a read error. This chain uses TRBV5-1 with TRBJ2-7; TRBD2 might be the D (6 bases). The CDR3 is 14 residues long. Germline lookup yields CDR1 SGHRS and CDR2 YFSETQ. CDR3 nucleotides: TGTGCCAGCAGCTTAGATCGGGGGTCCTACGAGCAGTACTTC. Translating gives CASSLDRGSYEQYF.

This rearrangement joins TRBV20-1 to TRBJ1-2; a weak D match, TRBD1 (6 bases). CDR1 is DFQATT, CDR2 SNEGSKA, per germline (reference sequence). This CDR3 has 12 amino acids. With 3 bases removed from V and 4 bases from J, the gap between germline ends came to 9 bases. DNA for the CDR3: TGCAGTGCTAGGGGACAATCCTATGGCTACACCTTC. Amino acids: CSARGQSYGYTF.

This clonotype has just a few counts. V is TRBV12-3 or TRBV12-4 and J is TRBJ1-2; D is perhaps TRBD1 (5 bases). The V end was cut by 5 bases, the J end by 1 base, with 11 bases between. The CDR3 runs to 14 residues. The CDR3, as DNA: TGTGCCAGCAGTCCCAGACAGAATAACTATGGCTACACCTTC. Encoded protein: CASSPRQNNYGYTF.

This chain links TRBV20-1 with TRBJ2-3, with unresolved D. Trimming removed 3 bases at V and 6 bases at J, with 7 bases between. Germline-derived CDR1 and CDR2 are DFQATT and SNEGSKA (reference sequence). The CDR3 runs to 11 residues. In DNA, the CDR3 is TGCAGTGCTAGGGGTTGGGATACGCAGTATTTT. Translated, it gives CSARGWDTQYF.

CDR3 sequence (DNA): TGTGCCATCAGTGAGTCGGGAAGGAGTCGGTATGGCTACACCTTC. Translated: CAISESGRSRYGYTF. The V and J genes are TRBV10-3 and TRBJ1-2; no clear D gene. The V gene's germline CDR1 is ENHRY and CDR2 SYGVKD. V gave up 0 bases and J gave up 5 bases, with 13 bases separating them. The CDR3 extends over 15 amino acids.

This clonotype came up a few times. The chain carries TRBV12-3 or TRBV12-4 and TRBJ2-5; D assignment may be TRBD1 or TRBD2 (7 bases each). The V gene lost 4 bases and the J gene lost 2 bases, with 14 bases spanning the gap. CDR3 length: 15 residues. This CDR3 reads CASSSQGGRQETQYF. In nucleotides, the CDR3 is TGTGCCAGCAGTTCCCAGGGGGGGCGTCAAGAGACCCAGTACTTC.